These 12 T cell receptor beta chains were sequenced from one sample in a study of cytomegalovirus exposure and HLA in healthy donors. In the PCR, 60 Vbeta and 13 Jbeta primers were used. Repertoires were generated with immunoSEQ multiplex PCR, while TCRdb's copy carries only in-frame clones and drops some. The repertoire holds some 160,000 clones, with 68% as singletons. Material: PBMCs. The receptors here all came from a man between 60 and 75 years old in good health and CMV-seronegative.

V usage is TRBV7-8 and J usage is TRBJ2-5; 10 bases agree with TRBD1. CDR1 is SGHVS, CDR2 FQNEAQ, per germline. The CDR3 runs 16 residues. Losses at the gene ends were 7 bases for V and 3 bases for J; bases not matched to a gene: 11. The CDR3 coding sequence is TGTGCCAGCACCTTCCCCGCGGGACAGGGGAAAGAGACCCAGTACTTC. This translates into CASTFPAGQGKETQYF.

This chain connects TRBV11-2 to TRBJ2-2, with 13 positions matching TRBD2. Germline CDR1 reads SGHAT; CDR2 reads FQNNGV. Unmatched junction bases numbered 13, after V lost 6 bases and J lost 6 bases. This CDR3 spans 18 amino acids. Here the CDR3 DNA reads TGTGCCAGCAGTTTTCCCCGGACTAGCGGGAGAGGAGCCGGGGAGCTGTTTTTT. Protein: CASSFPRTSGRGAGELFF.

The chain recombines TRBV28 with TRBJ1-1, with 8 nucleotides matching TRBD1. CDR1 MDHEN and CDR2 SYDVKM come from the germline V gene. The CDR3 runs 13 residues. V was clipped by 6 bases and J by 1 base; unmatched bases: 1. The DNA for the CDR3 is TGTGCCAGCAGCACAGGGGGGAACACTGAAGCTTTCTTT. Translated: CASSTGGNTEAFF.

The rearrangement uses TRBV30 and TRBJ2-5; no definite D call. Germline V lookup: CDR1 GTSNPN, CDR2 SVGIG (reference sequence). V lost 2 bases, J lost 1 base, and 17 bases lay in between. The CDR3 runs to 16 residues. CDR3 in DNA: TGTGCCTGGAGTTCACCAACGACTGCCACCCAAGAGACCCAGTACTTC. Translating it yields CAWSSPTTATQETQYF.

This clone was counted a few times. The sample contains more than one DNA sequence encoding this CDR3. The rearrangement joins TRBV6-4 to TRBJ1-6, with TRBD1 identical over 10 bases. The CDR3 sequence is 14 residues long. Germline assignment: CDR1 MRHNA and CDR2 SNTAGT. V lost 5 bases to trimming and J lost 9 bases; unmatched junction nucleotides: 4. DNA of the CDR3: TGTGCCAGCAGTCCGGGACAGGGGACTTCACCCCTCCACTTT. This translates into CASSPGQGTSPLHF.

This chain links TRBV18 with TRBJ2-7; 9 nucleotides align to TRBD1. This CDR3 is 15 amino acids long. Trimming removed 1 base from V and 6 bases from J; junction bases left unmatched: 7. Per the germline V gene, CDR1 is KGHSH and CDR2 is LQKENI. The CDR3 is CASSPLDRGEVEQYF. Here the CDR3 DNA reads TGTGCCAGCTCACCACTGGACAGGGGCGAAGTCGAGCAGTACTTC.

This chain uses TRBV7-8 with TRBJ1-1, with 10 positions matching TRBD1. CDR1 and CDR2 from the germline V gene are SGHVS and FQNEAQ. The V segment lost 5 bases and the J segment 2 bases; nucleotides outside the gene matches: 2. The length of the CDR3 is 14 residues. The CDR3 DNA reads as TGTGCCAGCAGCGGACAGGGGGGTAACACTGAAGCTTTCTTT. Protein: CASSGQGGNTEAFF.

This clone came up a few times. This sequence joins TRBV5-6 and TRBJ2-7, with 7 bases lining up with TRBD2. The V gene end was trimmed by 4 bases and the J gene end by 2 bases; junction bases not matched to a gene: 6. The germline V gene has CDR1 SGHDT and CDR2 YYEEEE. The CDR3 is 14 amino acids. This CDR3 is CASSRRAGAYEQYF. The DNA of the CDR3 is TGTGCCAGCAGCCGGAGGGCGGGGGCCTACGAGCAGTACTTC.

This chain uses TRBV5-6 with TRBJ1-1; 7 bases match TRBD1. Trimming took 2 bases from V and 10 from J; bases not matched to a gene: 8. Germline V gene data show CDR1 as SGHDT and CDR2 as YYEEEE. The CDR3 has 13 residues. As DNA, the CDR3 is TGTGCCAGCAGCTTAGACAGGGCGTTTGGAGCTTTCTTT. Its protein product is CASSLDRAFGAFF.

V is TRBV6-1 and J is TRBJ2-5; D is possibly TRBD2 (6 bases). Trimming took off 2 bases at V and 3 bases at J, with 10 bases between the two ends. The CDR3 spans 14 residues. Germline values: CDR1 MNHNS, CDR2 SASEGT. CDR3 in amino acids: CASSEWGGEETQYF. CDR3 sequence (DNA): TGTGCCAGCAGTGAATGGGGAGGCGAAGAGACCCAGTACTTC.

V gene TRBV21-1 combines with J gene TRBJ2-3; TRBD2 is the table's D call and was not checked against the DNA. TRBV21-1 is noted as a pseudogene. There are 15 residues in the CDR3. The CDR3 is CASSKEEGTTDTQYF. CDR3 bases: TGTGCCAGCAGCAAAGAGGAGGGTACGACAGATACGCAGTATTTT.

This sequence joins TRBV7-2 and TRBJ1-4; possible D gene TRBD1, 5 bases. CDR3 length: 15 amino acids. V was clipped by 4 bases and J by 2 bases, with 11 bases between them. Germline CDR1 SGHTA, CDR2 FQGNSA. This chain's CDR3 is CASSYRQLTNEKLFF. For the CDR3, the DNA is TGTGCCAGCAGCTACCGACAGCTTACTAATGAAAAACTGTTTTTT. Full variable domain (outside the CDR3, taken from reference TRBV7-2 and TRBJ1-4): GAGVSQSPSNKVTEKGKDVELRCDPISGHTALYWYRQSLGQGLEFLIYFQGNSAPDKSGLPSDRFSAERTGGSVSTLTIQRTQQEDSAVYLCASSYRQLTNEKLFFGSGTQLSVL.